The 32 T cell receptor beta chains presented below share a single source sample, sequenced in a study of blood T cells in healthy people across ages. A second PCR of 7 to 11 cycles used a sample-barcoded 5' primer and a J-beta primer mix. TCRdb redid the calling of the 5' RACE reads with MiXCR, one entry per CDR3 protein. Of around 1.1 million distinct CDR3 sequences detected, around two fifths appear once; the ten largest clones hold under 15%. The sequencing input was blood. These receptors were collected from a man younger than 35 in good health.

This clonotype was recorded a few times. V gene TRBV3-1 combines with J gene TRBJ1-1; D may be TRBD1 (5 bases). The V end was cut by 2 bases, the J end by 0 bases, with 13 bases between. Per germline, CDR1 LGHDT and CDR2 YNNKEL (reference sequence). This CDR3 is built from 16 residues. Written as DNA, the CDR3 is TGTGCCAGCAGCCAACGACAGACCTTCATGAACACTGAAGCTTTCTTT. Translation: CASSQRQTFMNTEAFF.

This clonotype has a handful of counts. The rearrangement links TRBV9 to TRBJ1-4, with 7 nucleotides matching TRBD1. The trim removed 2 bases at V and 7 bases at J, leaving 11 bases unmatched. Germline values: CDR1 SGDLS, CDR2 YYNGEE. This CDR3 has 16 residues. In DNA form, the CDR3 reads TGTGCCAGCAGCGTTGGGACAGCAAAAGGCCTTGAAAAACTGTTTTTT. Translation gives CASSVGTAKGLEKLFF.

This clonotype was observed many times. This rearrangement joins TRBV3-1 to TRBJ2-3; D is ambiguous. CDR3 size: 13 residues. V dropped 1 base and J dropped 1 base, with 3 bases sitting between them. Per the germline V gene, CDR1 is LGHDT and CDR2 is YNNKEL (reference sequence). As DNA, the CDR3 is TGTGCCAGCAGCCAAGTCCGCACAGATACGCAGTATTTT. Residues: CASSQVRTDTQYF.

The V and J genes are TRBV7-8 and TRBJ1-1, with D unclear. V was cut by 1 base and J by 3 bases, with 6 bases left in between. CDR3 length: 13 residues. Germline V CDR1 and CDR2: SGHVS, FQNEAQ. The DNA for the CDR3 is TGTGCCAGCAGCTTAGACGGACACACTGAAGCTTTCTTT. This encodes CASSLDGHTEAFF.

This chain connects TRBV20-1 to TRBJ2-5; D is undetermined. This CDR3 is built from 14 residues. The germline V gene has CDR1 DFQATT and CDR2 SNEGSKA (reference sequence). With 6 bases removed from V and 2 bases from J, the gap between germline ends came to 16 bases. CDR3 nucleotides: TGCAGTGCCTTGGACGGAGCAGATCAAGAGACCCAGTACTTC. Protein: CSALDGADQETQYF.

The chain carries TRBV2 and TRBJ1-2; 8 bases agree with TRBD1. CDR1 and CDR2 (germline): SNHLY, FYNNEI. The ends lost 6 bases at V and 7 bases at J; junction bases unmatched: 10. CDR3 size: 14 residues. CDR3 bases: TGTGCCAGCAGCCCATTATTACAGGGGGTTGGCTACACCTTC. Translated, it gives CASSPLLQGVGYTF.

This clonotype was seen a few times. This rearrangement joins TRBV5-1 to TRBJ2-5; TRBD1 matches 7 bases. Trimming cost V 3 bases and J 2 bases; bases outside gene matches: 7. The V gene's germline CDR1 is SGHRS and CDR2 YFSETQ. The CDR3 runs to 15 residues. The CDR3 DNA is TGCGCCAGCAGCTATCCCGACAGGGCACAAGAGACCCAGTACTTC. Translated, it gives CASSYPDRAQETQYF.

Concerning this clonotype itself: The junction and the germline gene differ at one end; a read error may be behind it. This rearrangement joins TRBV7-6 to TRBJ2-3, with 7 bases fitting TRBD1. CDR1 is SGHVS, CDR2 FNYEAQ, per germline. The CDR3 is 16 residues long. This CDR3 reads CASSYRDSGSTDTRYF. The CDR3 bases are TGTGCCAGCAGCTACCGGGACAGTGGAAGCACAGATACGCGGTATTTT.

This clonotype was observed a few times. The chain employs TRBV12-3 or TRBV12-4 and TRBJ1-2; D ambiguous. This CDR3 has 13 amino acids. Trimming took 5 bases from V and 7 from J, leaving 14 bases between them. CDR3 sequence: CASSVVQESGYTF. The CDR3 nucleotides are TGTGCCAGCAGTGTTGTCCAGGAGAGTGGCTACACCTTC.

The sample holds a few counts of this clonotype. V gene TRBV20-1 combines with J gene TRBJ1-2; D remains ambiguous. The germline CDR1 and CDR2 sequences are DFQATT and SNEGSKA (reference sequence). V lost 5 bases and J lost 2, with 21 bases in between. This CDR3 has 16 amino acids. In DNA, the CDR3 is TGCAGTGCTCTCGGGATCGGGGAGGCTCTCAACTATGGCTACACCTTC. This codes for CSALGIGEALNYGYTF.

The chain is built from TRBV5-1 and TRBJ2-2; no definite D call. Germline values: CDR1 SGHRS, CDR2 YFSETQ. The CDR3 contains 14 residues. V lost 4 bases, J lost 1 base, and 8 bases lay in between. The CDR3 DNA reads TGCGCCAGCAGCGTGATGGGGAACACCGGGGAGCTGTTTTTT. Encoded protein: CASSVMGNTGELFF.

This clonotype was found a few times. The rearrangement uses TRBV4-3 and TRBJ1-2; weak D call: TRBD1 (6 bases). CDR3 length: 13 residues. Germline CDR1 is LGHNA and CDR2 is YSLEER. The V end was cut by 4 bases, the J end by 12 bases, with 18 bases between. CDR3 sequence (DNA): TGCGCCAGCAGCCGGATAGACAGGCCCGGCCACACCTTC. The encoded protein is CASSRIDRPGHTF.

This clonotype was counted ten times or more. This sequence joins TRBV6-1 and TRBJ2-7; D remains unclear. This CDR3 is 12 amino acids long. Germline V gene sequence: CDR1 MNHNS, CDR2 SASEGT. Trimming stripped 5 bases from V and 3 bases from J, with 8 bases between. The CDR3 sequence is CASSSSLYEQYF. CDR3 nucleotides: TGTGCCAGCAGTTCATCCCTCTACGAGCAGTACTTC.

In this sample, this clonotype turned up a few times. The chain couples TRBV3-1 to TRBJ1-5, with D maybe TRBD1 (6 bases). The CDR3 runs to 15 residues. The germline V gene encodes CDR1 LGHDT and CDR2 YNNKEL (reference sequence). V lost 0 bases, J lost 9 bases, and 15 bases lay in between. The CDR3 loop is CASSQDPTGTLPQHF. Here the CDR3 DNA reads TGTGCCAGCAGCCAAGATCCTACAGGGACCTTGCCCCAGCATTTT.

This clonotype was counted a few times. V usage is TRBV7-8 and J usage is TRBJ2-3, with a tentative D call TRBD1 (6 bases). Trimming left V 4 bases short and J 2 bases short, with 16 bases between. The length of the CDR3 is 16 residues. Germline CDR1 SGHVS, CDR2 FQNEAQ. The chain's CDR3 is CASSSQGSIHTDTQYF. The CDR3 DNA reads TGTGCCAGCAGCTCCCAGGGGTCAATTCACACAGATACGCAGTATTTT.

The rearrangement uses TRBV4-1 and TRBJ1-5; TRBD1 aligns across 8 bases. Germline-derived CDR1 and CDR2 are MGHRA and YSYEKL. The CDR3 has 14 residues. The V segment lost 2 bases and the J segment 6 bases; nucleotides outside the gene matches: 3. The CDR3 loop reads CASSQSTGAQPQHF. Here the CDR3 DNA reads TGCGCCAGCAGCCAATCGACAGGGGCTCAGCCCCAGCATTTT.

Only a few counts were recorded for this clonotype. The rearrangement joins TRBV27 to TRBJ2-3; 13 bases line up with TRBD2. The CDR3 runs 15 residues. CDR1 is MNHEY and CDR2 is SMNVEV in the germline V gene (reference sequence). The ends lost 7 bases at V and 7 bases at J; junction bases unmatched: 8. The CDR3, as DNA: TGTGCCAGCACCTCGACGGGACTAGCGGGGAATACGCAGTATTTT. Protein sequence: CASTSTGLAGNTQYF.

This clonotype was seen just once. This chain joins TRBV20-1 and TRBJ2-3; TRBD1 matches at 7 bases. Germline trimming cut 6 bases from V and 0 bases from J; bases unmatched to any gene: 18. Germline V gene sequence: CDR1 DFQATT, CDR2 SNEGSKA (reference sequence). The CDR3 is 18 amino acids. The CDR3 protein is CSAKKKNRGVPSTDTQYF. The CDR3 DNA sequence: TGCAGTGCCAAAAAGAAGAACAGGGGAGTACCCAGCACAGATACGCAGTATTTT.

V is TRBV6-2 or TRBV6-3 and J is TRBJ2-7, with TRBD1 matching over 8 bases. Trimming took 0 bases from V and 3 from J; bases not matched to a gene: 7. Germline values: CDR1 MNHEY, CDR2 SVGEGT. The CDR3 is 16 amino acids. CDR3 sequence: CASSYSIRTGFYEQYF. For the CDR3, the DNA is TGTGCCAGCAGTTACTCGATCAGGACAGGGTTCTACGAGCAGTACTTC.

The chain uses TRBV27 and TRBJ1-1; no definite D call. V was clipped by 1 base and J by 0 bases, with 15 bases between them. Germline CDR1 is MNHEY and CDR2 is SMNVEV (reference sequence). The CDR3 contains 17 residues. CDR3 loop: CASSLLPLGLMNTEAFF. The CDR3 DNA is TGTGCCAGCAGTTTATTGCCCCTGGGCTTAATGAACACTGAAGCTTTCTTT.

V gene TRBV7-2 combines with J gene TRBJ2-7; D remains unclear. Germline-derived CDR1 and CDR2 are SGHTA and FQGNSA. The CDR3 is made up of 15 amino acids. Trimming stripped 1 base from V and 7 bases from J, with 17 bases between. The CDR3 sequence: CASSLVTYPPDEQYF. In DNA form, the CDR3 reads TGTGCCAGCAGCTTAGTAACCTACCCTCCCGATGAGCAGTACTTC.

This rearrangement joins TRBV4-1 to TRBJ2-2, with D perhaps TRBD2 (5 bases). The CDR3 runs to 13 residues. Looked up from germline, CDR1 is MGHRA and CDR2 is YSYEKL. This chain's CDR3 is CAAGGSNTGELFF. Written as DNA, the CDR3 is TGCGCTGCAGGCGGGTCGAACACCGGGGAGCTGTTTTTT.

In this sample, this clonotype turned up many times. V usage is TRBV4-2 and J usage is TRBJ1-4; D unresolved. V was trimmed by 2 bases and J by 6 bases, leaving 13 bases between them. The CDR3 spans 15 residues. The V gene's germline CDR1 is LGHNA and CDR2 YNFKEQ. Here the CDR3 DNA reads TGTGCCAGCAGCCAACAGGCTTCCCAAGATGAAAAACTGTTTTTT. Translating gives CASSQQASQDEKLFF.

This chain joins TRBV5-1 and TRBJ1-1; TRBD1 matches 8 bases. The length of the CDR3 is 17 residues. Germline CDR1 SGHRS, CDR2 YFSETQ. Trimming cost V 4 bases and J 1 base; bases outside gene matches: 12. CDR3 DNA: TGCGCCAGCAGCCAGACCAGGGGGCTAGGGAGGAACACTGAAGCTTTCTTT. Translating it yields CASSQTRGLGRNTEAFF. Full variable domain (rest looked up from reference TRBV5-1 and TRBJ1-1): KAGVTQTPRYLIKTRGQQVTLSCSPISGHRSVSWYQQTPGQGLQFLFEYFSETQRNKGNFPGRFSGRQFSNSRSEMNVSTLELGDSALYLCASSQTRGLGRNTEAFFGQGTRLTVV.

This clonotype has just a few counts. The J gene is TRBJ2-1, the V gene TRBV11-3, with a weak D call TRBD2 (7 bases). The CDR3 is 17 amino acids. With 0 bases removed from V and 3 bases from J, the gap between germline ends came to 15 bases. Germline values: CDR1 SGHNT, CDR2 YENEEA. The CDR3 DNA reads TGTGCCAGCAGCTTAGATATTAGGGGGGGCAGCTACAATGAGCAGTTCTTC. It specifies CASSLDIRGGSYNEQFF.

The sample holds many counts of this clonotype. This chain joins TRBV5-1 and TRBJ2-3; 7 nucleotides align to TRBD1. V was clipped by 0 bases and J by 4 bases; unmatched bases: 2. The CDR3 runs 14 residues. Germline V gene sequence: CDR1 SGHRS, CDR2 YFSETQ. The chain's CDR3 is CASSLGQGPDTQYF. CDR3 sequence (DNA): TGCGCCAGCAGCTTGGGACAGGGACCAGATACGCAGTATTTT. The variable domain in full, with the rest retrieved from reference TRBV5-1 and TRBJ2-3, is KAGVTQTPRYLIKTRGQQVTLSCSPISGHRSVSWYQQTPGQGLQFLFEYFSETQRNKGNFPGRFSGRQFSNSRSEMNVSTLELGDSALYLCASSLGQGPDTQYFGPGTRLTVL.

This clonotype showed up just a few times. The chain carries TRBV3-1 and TRBJ2-3; tentatively, D is TRBD1 or TRBD2 (5 bases each). The CDR3 loop spans 15 amino acids. V lost 5 bases to trimming and J lost 0 bases, with 12 bases between them. CDR1 and CDR2 (germline): LGHDT, YNNKEL (reference sequence). CDR3 DNA sequence: TGTGCCAGCAGCGAGTGGGGGAGTAGCACAGATACGCAGTATTTT. Encoded protein: CASSEWGSSTDTQYF.

V is TRBV2 and J is TRBJ2-1; D may be TRBD1 or TRBD2 (7 bases each). The V end was cut by 5 bases, the J end by 2 bases, with 13 bases between. Germline V gene sequence: CDR1 SNHLY, CDR2 FYNNEI. CDR3 length: 15 residues. The CDR3 here is CASSSGTAPYNEQFF. CDR3 in DNA: TGTGCCAGCAGTAGCGGGACAGCTCCCTACAATGAGCAGTTCTTC.

V and J are TRBV19 and TRBJ2-1; TRBD1 matches 7 bases. In germline, CDR1 is LNHDA, CDR2 SQIVND (reference sequence). The trim removed 6 bases at V and 4 bases at J, leaving 3 bases unmatched. This CDR3 is built from 13 residues. The CDR3 region is CASSGQAYNEQFF. CDR3 sequence (DNA): TGTGCCAGTAGCGGACAGGCGTACAATGAGCAGTTCTTC.

In DNA, the CDR3 is TGTGCCAGCACCCGGGACTCCCGCACAGATACGCAGTATTTT. This translates into CASTRDSRTDTQYF. The chain has TRBV12-3 or TRBV12-4 and TRBJ2-3, with D maybe TRBD2 (6 bases). Trimming removed 7 bases from V and 1 base from J, with 12 bases in between. The CDR3 consists of 14 residues.

This clonotype occurred a few times. This clone may be a read error of a much larger clone one base away. V and J are TRBV7-9 and TRBJ1-6; D remains ambiguous. The CDR3 totals 14 residues. CDR1 SEHNR and CDR2 FQNEAQ come from the germline V gene (reference sequence). The CDR3 spells CASSLRREYSPPHF. CDR3 sequence (DNA): TGTGCCAGCAGCTTAAGGAGGGAGTATTCACCCCCCCACTTT.

This clonotype has just a few counts. The V gene is TRBV27, the J gene TRBJ2-7; 11 bases line up with TRBD2. CDR1 MNHEY and CDR2 SMNVEV come from the germline V gene (reference sequence). Trimming removed 6 bases from V and 0 bases from J; junction bases left unmatched: 10. There are 17 residues in the CDR3. CDR3 loop: CASSSGTSGHSSYEQYF. The CDR3 DNA follows: TGTGCCAGCAGCTCCGGGACTAGCGGCCATAGCTCCTACGAGCAGTACTTC.